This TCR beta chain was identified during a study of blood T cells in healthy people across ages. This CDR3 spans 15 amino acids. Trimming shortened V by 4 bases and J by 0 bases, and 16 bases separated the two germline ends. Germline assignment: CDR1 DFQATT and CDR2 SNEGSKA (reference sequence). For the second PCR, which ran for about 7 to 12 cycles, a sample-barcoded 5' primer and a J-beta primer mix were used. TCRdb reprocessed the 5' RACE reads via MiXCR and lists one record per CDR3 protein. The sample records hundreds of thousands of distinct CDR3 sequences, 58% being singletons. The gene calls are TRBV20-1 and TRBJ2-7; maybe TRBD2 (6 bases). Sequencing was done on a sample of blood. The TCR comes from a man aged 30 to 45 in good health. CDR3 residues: CSAKPDYSNSYEQYF. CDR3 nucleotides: TGCAGTGCTAAGCCGGACTACTCCAACTCCTACGAGCAGTACTTC.